Sequencing of this T cell receptor (beta chain) was carried out in a study of T cells in Graves' hyperthyroidism and ophthalmopathy. This clonotype was picked up many times. The TCR beta CDR3 regions underwent amplification using RNA transcripts as the source. In the first-round RT-PCR of the TCR CDR3, the HTBI primer set was used. TCRdb ran MiXCR on the multiplex PCR reads and lists one entry per CDR3 protein. Here the sample spans over 500,000 distinct CDR3 sequences, approximately 15% being singletons. The germline gives CDR1 SGHRS, CDR2 YFSETQ. V was trimmed by 3 bases and J by 7 bases, leaving 11 bases between them. The CDR3 sequence is 13 residues long.

V usage is TRBV5-1 and J usage is TRBJ2-4; possibly TRBD1 or TRBD2 for D (5 bases each). The material sequenced was blood. This clonotype originated in a woman aged 40-49 years with Graves' hyperthyroidism. Here the CDR3 DNA reads TGCGCCAGCAGCTCAACCGGGACCAACATTCAGTACTTC. The encoded protein is CASSSTGTNIQYF.